This T cell receptor beta chain was profiled in a study of CD8+CD57+ T cells in acquired aplastic anemia. General study findings and limits: Overlap between patients and controls comprised twenty-nine CD8+ CDR3 sequences.

The patients chosen for sequencing had shown expansion of CD8+CD57+ cells (detected by flow cytometry). CDR3 and TCR beta VDJ profiling relied on genomic DNA as the template. TCRdb reprocessed the reads with MiXCR, giving one entry per CDR3 protein. This sample has hundreds of thousands of distinct CDR3 sequences; approximately 32% occur once, and the top ten carry 0.75% to 0.95%. This clonotype was recorded at least ten times. The target antigen is unknown. Sequencing used sorted CD4+, CD8+, or CD8+CD57+ T cells (not recorded which) from PBMCs. This receptor was obtained from a human donor with aplastic anemia.

DNA of the CDR3: TGCGCCAGCAGCTTGGGGGGACAGGGATCCTACGAGCAGTACTTC. Amino acids: CASSLGGQGSYEQYF. The rearrangement uses TRBV5-1 and TRBJ2-7; 9 nucleotides line up with TRBD1. This CDR3 contains 15 residues. The germline CDR1 and CDR2 sequences are SGHRS and YFSETQ. The junction had 2 bases not matched to a gene; V was cut back by 0 bases and J by 1 base.